The 21 T cell receptor beta chains reported below all come from one sample, sequenced in a study of Ad26.COV2.S vaccination and SARS-CoV-2 variants. Noted treatment: about 20 received Ad26.COV2.S at low or high dose, single or two shots; about 5 received placebo; per-sample allocation not given. Sampling was done on day 63 after the first vaccine or placebo injection. Assay: immunoSEQ multiplex PCR; the TCRdb copy retains only in-frame clones and omits some. The sample consists of about 350,000 clones, around 88% of them appearing once. The sequencing here drew on peripheral blood, taken in a trial of Ad26.COV2.S vaccine versus placebo. The receptors were sampled from a person between 18 and 59 years old who received the Ad26.COV2.S COVID-19 vaccine or a placebo.

The chain employs TRBV7-9 and TRBJ1-6, with a tentative D call TRBD1 (6 bases). CDR1 and CDR2 (germline): SEHNR, FQNEAQ (reference sequence). V was trimmed by 2 bases and J by 10 bases, leaving 9 bases between them. The CDR3 is 13 residues long. The CDR3 nucleotides are TGTGCCAGCAGCTTAAAAGGGACATCACCCCTCCACTTT. Its protein product is CASSLKGTSPLHF.

The chain couples TRBV19 to TRBJ2-1; D uncertain. CDR3 length: 16 amino acids. The ends were cut back, 3 bases at V and 0 bases at J, with 12 bases in the middle. Germline CDR1 is LNHDA and CDR2 is SQIVND (reference sequence). CDR3 residues: CASSIEWTDSYNEQFF. DNA of the CDR3: TGTGCCAGTAGTATTGAATGGACCGACTCCTACAATGAGCAGTTCTTC.

V gene TRBV4-2 combines with J gene TRBJ2-1, with 9 bases fitting TRBD2. CDR3 length: 18 amino acids. CDR1 and CDR2 (germline): LGHNA, YNFKEQ. The J segment lost 7 bases and the V segment lost 0 bases, leaving 13 bases of the junction unmatched. In nucleotides, the CDR3 is TGTGCCAGCAGCCAAGATTATGGCGGGAGGGCCGGTGGGAATGAGCAGTTCTTC. Its translation: CASSQDYGGRAGGNEQFF.

This clone is a singleton in its sample. This CDR3 is CATSFGASQSFNTGELFF. The CDR3 DNA is TGTGCCACCTCGTTCGGGGCTTCCCAATCGTTTAACACCGGGGAGCTGTTTTTT. The V call is TRBV24-1, the J call TRBJ2-2; D may match TRBD1 or TRBD2 (5 bases each). The CDR3 has 18 amino acids. V shed 9 bases and J shed 2 bases, with 24 bases lying between them. From germline, CDR1 is KGHDR and CDR2 SFDVKD.

The genes are TRBV7-2 and TRBJ2-7, with no clear D. CDR1 is SGHTA and CDR2 is FQGNSA in the germline V gene. The CDR3 length is 15 residues. V lost 5 bases, J lost 7 bases, and 21 bases lay in between. The CDR3 DNA reads TGTGCCAGCAGCAGAAGACACTGGGTCCTAGAGGAGCAGTACTTC. It translates to CASSRRHWVLEEQYF.

The V call is TRBV5-1, the J call TRBJ1-2; 7 positions agree with TRBD1. The CDR3 runs 16 residues. Germline assignment: CDR1 SGHRS and CDR2 YFSETQ. J lost 7 bases, V lost 2 bases, and 14 bases had no gene match. The CDR3 DNA reads TGCGCCAGCAGCTTCTCTACATCGGGACAGTATTCTGGCTACACCTTC. Amino acid sequence: CASSFSTSGQYSGYTF.

V usage is TRBV15 and J usage is TRBJ1-2; D remains unclear. The CDR3 is 13 amino acids. Germline values: CDR1 LNHNV, CDR2 YYDKDF (reference sequence). V lost 1 base to trimming and J lost 7 bases, with 10 bases between them. CDR3 in amino acids: CATSRGGLVGYTF. The CDR3 DNA reads as TGTGCCACCAGCAGAGGAGGCTTAGTTGGCTACACCTTC.

This chain uses TRBV28 with TRBJ2-2, with 7 positions matching TRBD1. The CDR3 has 22 amino acids. Trimming cost V 1 base and J 2 bases; bases outside gene matches: 22. CDR1 and CDR2 (germline): MDHEN, SYDVKM. CDR3 loop: CASSLYILTGSHSKTNTGELFF. CDR3 sequence (DNA): TGTGCCAGCAGTTTATACATACTGACAGGGAGTCACTCAAAAACTAACACCGGGGAGCTGTTTTTT.

This chain uses TRBV12-3 or TRBV12-4 with TRBJ1-2, with no clear D. The CDR3 loop spans 13 amino acids. Trimming cost V 5 bases and J 4 bases, with 11 bases left between them. The CDR3 region has the DNA TGTGCCAGCAGTCCGTCTCTGGGCTATGGCTACACCTTC. It specifies CASSPSLGYGYTF.

This clone showed up just once. The chain has TRBV7-9 and TRBJ1-4; 8 bases align to TRBD1. The junction had 5 bases not matched to a gene; V was cut back by 3 bases and J by 5 bases. Germline V gene sequence: CDR1 SEHNR, CDR2 FQNEAQ (reference sequence). This CDR3 is built from 15 residues. The CDR3 DNA reads TGTGCCAGCAGCTTGGGTACAGGGGGAAATGAAAAACTGTTTTTT. Its translation is CASSLGTGGNEKLFF.

The genes are TRBV6-1 and TRBJ2-7, with 13 bases aligning to TRBD2. Germline trimming cut 3 bases from V and 7 bases from J; bases unmatched to any gene: 6. The CDR3 spans 15 residues. Germline V gene lookup returns CDR1 MNHNS and CDR2 SASEGT. The CDR3 DNA reads TGTGCCAGCAGTGACCGGACTAGCGGGAGTTGGGAGCAGTACTTC. Protein sequence: CASSDRTSGSWEQYF.

This chain links TRBV9 with TRBJ2-6, with 11 bases lining up with TRBD1. After removal of 3 bases from V and 0 bases from J, the junction contained 2 bases not matched to a gene. The CDR3 is 17 amino acids. In germline, CDR1 is SGDLS, CDR2 YYNGEE. The CDR3 DNA is TGTGCCAGCAGCGCAGGACAGGGGGCCTCTGGGGCCAACGTCCTGACTTTC. Its protein product is CASSAGQGASGANVLTF.

V gene TRBV28 combines with J gene TRBJ2-6; the D gene is possibly TRBD1 (6 bases). The CDR3 totals 16 residues. V was cut by 4 bases and J by 2 bases, with 12 bases left in between. Germline loops: CDR1 MDHEN, CDR2 SYDVKM. The CDR3 is CASSSPRTAGANVLTF. The CDR3 region has the DNA TGTGCCAGCAGTTCGCCTCGGACAGCTGGGGCCAACGTCCTGACTTTC.

The chain links TRBV12-3 or TRBV12-4 to TRBJ1-1; the D gene is possibly TRBD1 (5 bases). This CDR3 has 13 amino acids. V was trimmed by 9 bases and J by 3 bases, leaving 14 bases between them. The CDR3 bases are TGTGCCAGTGGGGCAGGGTTGGACACTGAAGCTTTCTTT. Protein: CASGAGLDTEAFF.

This chain joins TRBV19 and TRBJ2-3; D possibly corresponds to TRBD2 (5 bases). V was trimmed by 5 bases and J by 2 bases, leaving 17 bases between them. Germline-derived CDR1 and CDR2 are LNHDA and SQIVND (reference sequence). This CDR3 spans 16 amino acids. CDR3 residues: CASSYRESRLTDTQYF. As DNA, the CDR3 is TGTGCCAGTAGTTACCGGGAAAGCCGCCTCACAGATACGCAGTATTTT.

There are a few counts of this clone. Sequence at one end of the junction differs from germline and may be a read error. The CDR3 is CASSSGEGRTGELFF. DNA for the CDR3: TGTGCTAGCAGCTCCGGCGAGGGGAGAACCGGGGAGCTGTTTTTT. This chain connects TRBV7-7 to TRBJ2-2; D may match TRBD1 or TRBD2 (5 bases each). This CDR3 comprises 15 residues. Germline assignment: CDR1 SSHAT and CDR2 FNYEAQ (reference sequence). The full variable domain, rest sourced from reference TRBV7-7 and TRBJ2-2, is GAGVSQSPRYKVTKRGQDVTLRCDPISSHATLYWYQQALGQGPEFLTYFNYEAQPDKSGLPSDRFSAERPEGSISTLTIQRTEQRDSAMYRCASSSGEGRTGELFFGEGSRLTVL.

The chain has TRBV2 and TRBJ2-3; D possibly uses TRBD1 or TRBD2 (5 bases each). The CDR3 is made up of 12 amino acids. Germline V gene sequence: CDR1 SNHLY, CDR2 FYNNEI. V gave up 7 bases and J gave up 4 bases, with 9 bases separating them. CDR3 in DNA: TGTGCCAGCAATCAGGGAGCAGATACGCAGTATTTT. It codes for CASNQGADTQYF.

The J gene is TRBJ2-1, the V gene TRBV11-2; 8 bases map to TRBD2. The CDR3 is 14 amino acids. Germline CDR1 and CDR2: SGHAT and FQNNGV. V trimming: 5 bases; J trimming: 7 bases; junction bases outside the gene matches: 7. This CDR3 reads CASSGRGDGNEQFF. The CDR3 bases are TGTGCCAGCAGCGGGCGGGGGGACGGTAATGAGCAGTTCTTC.

The V and J genes are TRBV19 and TRBJ2-1; 7 nucleotides line up with TRBD1. Trimming removed 5 bases from V and 6 bases from J; junction bases left unmatched: 7. Germline CDR1 reads LNHDA; CDR2 reads SQIVND (reference sequence). The CDR3 totals 14 residues. CDR3 region: CASSSGTELNEQFF. The CDR3 DNA sequence: TGTGCCAGTAGTTCCGGGACAGAACTCAATGAGCAGTTCTTC. The full variable domain, with the rest looked up from reference TRBV19 and TRBJ2-1, is DGGITQSPKYLFRKEGQNVTLSCEQNLNHDAMYWYRQDPGQGLRLIYYSQIVNDFQKGDIAEGYSVSREKKESFPLTVTSAQKNPTAFYLCASSSGTELNEQFFGPGTRLTVL.

The rearrangement uses TRBV19 and TRBJ1-5; 8 nucleotides match TRBD1. The CDR3 extends over 15 amino acids. Trimming took 3 bases from V and 6 from J; bases not matched to a gene: 7. The germline V gene encodes CDR1 LNHDA and CDR2 SQIVND (reference sequence). The CDR3 nucleotides read TGTGCCAGTAGTATGGTCAGGGGGCGAAGTCAGCCCCAGCATTTT. The encoded protein is CASSMVRGRSQPQHF.

This rearrangement joins TRBV9 to TRBJ2-2; TRBD2 matches 11 bases. The junction had 3 bases not matched to a gene; V was cut back by 4 bases and J by 1 base. CDR1 and CDR2 (germline): SGDLS, YYNGEE. This CDR3 is built from 16 residues. This chain's CDR3 is CASSLTSGRNTGELFF. The DNA of the CDR3 is TGTGCCAGCAGCTTAACTAGCGGGAGGAACACCGGGGAGCTGTTTTTT.